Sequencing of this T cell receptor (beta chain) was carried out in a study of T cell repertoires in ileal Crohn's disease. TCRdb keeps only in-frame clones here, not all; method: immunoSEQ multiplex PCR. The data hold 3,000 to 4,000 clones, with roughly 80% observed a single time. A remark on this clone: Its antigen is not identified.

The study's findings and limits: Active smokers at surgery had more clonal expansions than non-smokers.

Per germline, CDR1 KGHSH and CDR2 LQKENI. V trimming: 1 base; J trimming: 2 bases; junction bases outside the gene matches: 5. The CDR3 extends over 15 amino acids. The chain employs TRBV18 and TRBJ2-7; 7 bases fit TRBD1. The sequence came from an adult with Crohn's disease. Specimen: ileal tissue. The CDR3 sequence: CASSPRDSFPYEQYF. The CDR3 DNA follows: TGTGCCAGCTCACCACGGGACAGCTTTCCCTACGAGCAGTACTTC.